This is a list of T cell receptor beta chains from one sample in a study of shared clonotypes between healthy human individuals. The assay was immunoSEQ multiplex PCR, and TCRdb's table has in-frame clones only and misses some. This table has fewer than 650,000 clones, 76% appearing once. Input material: PBMCs. These receptor sequences come from a woman aged 40 to 49 in good health. Some clones in this sample may be carry-over from other donors' samples. The CDR3 runs from the conserved cysteine through the conserved F or W.

>TRBV29-1
CSVETDYYEQYF
>TRBV4-3
CASSQAGTSGRAWPDTQYF
>TRBV7-9
CASSLARRWAEAFF
>TRBV10-2
CASSESGGGYNEQFF
>TRBV11-2
CASSLLGQHYEQYF
>TRBV28
CASRRDSYGYTF
>TRBV14
CASSQDRQRSYEQYF
>TRBV2
CASSEASAAIQYF
>TRBV9
CASSVWNTGELFF
>TRBV5-1
CASRPLGEETQYF
>TRBV27
CASSLQRPYNEQFF
>TRBV28
CASSLSTLSSGNTIYF
>TRBV9
CASSGGLAEYNEQFF
>TRBV28
CASSLSWGLPFRSGANVLTF
>TRBV4-2
CASSQDPQVETQYF
>TRBV10-3
CAISESRRERGTNEQFF
>TRBV2
CASSNPPWAYEQYF
>TRBV28
CASTKAPGRRSGGSTDTQYF
>TRBV2
CASSAQGGAYEQYF
>TRBV9
CASSVGSRDYEQYF
>TRBV1
CTSSQGTSGRSGEQFF
>TRBV28
CASAPGQGLAKNIQYF
>TRBV7-8
CASSLATSGSGQETQYF
>TRBV7-2
CASSLRVAGTEAFF
>TRBV19
CASSIQGDGNTIYF
>TRBV7-2
CASSRLVSTGELFF
>TRBV2
CASSEARGAGQPQHF
>TRBV30
CAWGRETQYF
>TRBV11-3
CASSRRGGTGYNEQFF
>TRBV2
CASSLTRNSGNTIYF
>TRBV7-9
CASSLYRYEQYF
>TRBV7-9
CASSRTAGGLGEQFF
>TRBV28
CASSLESSSYNEQFF
>TRBV29-1
CSVAGGERTQYF
>TRBV4-2
CASSQAVTYNEQFF
>TRBV7-9
CASSLAGREFDEQFF
>TRBV30
CAWSGDSNTEAFF
>TRBV19
CASSMWGGEGNQPQHF
>TRBV28
CASSLPPGLAGFFSYNEQFF
>TRBV20-1
CSAPRGGQFF
>TRBV29-1
CSVEVLAGGLGYEQYF
>TRBV7-8
CASSGTGDEQYF
>TRBV6-6
CASRETAIYEQYF
>TRBV28
CASSFWSGQTDTQYF
>TRBV9
CASSETNGIGELFF
>TRBV5-1
CASSLDTYQPQHF
>TRBV7-8
CASSSGVSQPQHF
>TRBV4-3
CASSQGRAAYEQYF
>TRBV19
CASRSRGSETQYF
>TRBV10-1
CASSDREAFF
>TRBV5-4
CASRPGLAGSNTGELFF
>TRBV11-2
CASSLPPTGGEKLFF
>TRBV28
CASRFHGTGPNYGYTF
>TRBV9
CASSVAQGEGYGYTF
>TRBV27
CASSFLPLAGGYTF
>TRBV5-4
CASSSETGGNGYTF